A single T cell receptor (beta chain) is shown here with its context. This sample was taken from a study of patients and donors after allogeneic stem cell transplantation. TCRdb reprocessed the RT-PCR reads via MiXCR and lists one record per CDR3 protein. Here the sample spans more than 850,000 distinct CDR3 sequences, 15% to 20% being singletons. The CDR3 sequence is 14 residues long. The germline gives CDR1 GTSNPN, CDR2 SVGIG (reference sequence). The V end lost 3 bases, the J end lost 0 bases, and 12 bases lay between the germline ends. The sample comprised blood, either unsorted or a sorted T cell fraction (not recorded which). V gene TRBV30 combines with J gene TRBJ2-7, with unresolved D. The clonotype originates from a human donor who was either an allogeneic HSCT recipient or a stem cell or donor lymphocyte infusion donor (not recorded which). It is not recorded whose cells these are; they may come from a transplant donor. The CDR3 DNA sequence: TGTGCCTGGAGCCGGGCTAAGAGCTCCTACGAGCAGTACTTC. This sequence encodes CAWSRAKSSYEQYF.